Following are 6 T cell receptor beta chains from one sample sequenced in a study of blood T cell repertoires in COVID-19. The assay was immunoSEQ multiplex PCR, and TCRdb's table has in-frame clones only and misses some. The sample yields about 150,000 clones, about 73% seen once. The source material was peripheral blood. The source of these receptors is a man aged 80 or over with acute or convalescent COVID-19.

The gene calls are TRBV3-1 (or the pseudogene TRBV3-2) and TRBJ2-2; 7 nucleotides match TRBD2. The CDR3 covers 16 residues. With V trimmed by 1 base and J by 4 bases, 6 bases remained unmatched. In germline, CDR1 is LGHDT, CDR2 YNNKEL (reference sequence). The CDR3 spells CASSQGGGLRTGELFF. The CDR3 DNA follows: TGTGCCAGCAGCCAAGGGGGGGGACTGCGCACCGGGGAGCTGTTTTTT.

This chain uses TRBV12-3 or TRBV12-4 with TRBJ1-2, with D tentatively TRBD1 (5 bases). The CDR3 covers 13 residues. V lost 5 bases and J lost 6, with 13 bases in between. The CDR3 sequence: CASSPTPGNGYTF. CDR3 nucleotide sequence: TGTGCCAGCAGTCCCACCCCAGGGAATGGCTACACCTTC.

J is TRBJ2-3 and V is TRBV7-9; possibly TRBD1 for D (7 bases). The CDR3 consists of 15 residues. The germline V gene encodes CDR1 SEHNR and CDR2 FQNEAQ (reference sequence). V was trimmed by 7 bases and J by 3 bases, leaving 17 bases between them. DNA for the CDR3: TGTGCCAGCACGAAGGGGGCAGGGGGGACAGATACGCAGTATTTT. This translates into CASTKGAGGTDTQYF.

The J gene is TRBJ1-1, the V gene TRBV6-5; D is uncertain. The ends were cut back, 0 bases at V and 2 bases at J, with 13 bases in the middle. This CDR3 has 16 residues. CDR1 MNHEY and CDR2 SVGAGI come from the germline V gene. CDR3 amino acids: CASSYSMAQRNTEAFF. CDR3 coding DNA: TGTGCCAGCAGTTACTCGATGGCACAGAGAAACACTGAAGCTTTCTTT.

The chain has TRBV6-2 or TRBV6-3 and TRBJ2-2, with 8 bases that match TRBD2. V shed 2 bases and J 5 bases; nucleotides not matched to a gene: 4. The germline gives CDR1 MNHEY, CDR2 SVGEGT. The CDR3 length is 15 residues. CDR3: CASSYTGGGTGELFF. In DNA, the CDR3 is TGTGCCAGCAGTTACACCGGCGGGGGGACCGGGGAGCTGTTTTTT.

The J gene is TRBJ1-2, the V gene TRBV4-2, with TRBD1 identical over 7 bases. V shed 7 bases and J 0 bases; nucleotides not matched to a gene: 11. The CDR3 consists of 16 residues. CDR1 is LGHNA and CDR2 is YNFKEQ in the germline V gene. CDR3 in DNA: TGTGCCAGCAAGGTGTCCGGGACAGTAGCTAACTATGGCTACACCTTC. Protein sequence: CASKVSGTVANYGYTF.